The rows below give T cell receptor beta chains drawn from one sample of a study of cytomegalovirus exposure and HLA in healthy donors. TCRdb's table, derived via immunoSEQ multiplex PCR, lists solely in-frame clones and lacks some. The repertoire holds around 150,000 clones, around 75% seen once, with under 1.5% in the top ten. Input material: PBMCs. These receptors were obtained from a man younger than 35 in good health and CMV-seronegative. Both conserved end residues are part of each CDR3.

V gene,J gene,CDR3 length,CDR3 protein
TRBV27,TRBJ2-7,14,CASGAGAFPYEQYF
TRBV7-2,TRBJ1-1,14,CASSSAGSGRRAFF
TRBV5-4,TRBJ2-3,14,CASSLVGVGDTQYF
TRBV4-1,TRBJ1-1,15,CASSQEGGGGTEAFF
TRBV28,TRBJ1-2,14,CASTTGQGTDGYTF
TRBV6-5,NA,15,CASSYPSAGLYEQYF
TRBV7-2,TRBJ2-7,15,CASSLAGLAGGEQYF
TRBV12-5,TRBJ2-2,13,CASGPWNTGELFF
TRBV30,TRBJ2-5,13,CAWSDRGSETQYF
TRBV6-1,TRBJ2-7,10,CASRAGEQYF
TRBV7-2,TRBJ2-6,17,CANPFWDRGTGANVLTF
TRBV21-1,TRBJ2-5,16,CASSNHSPGLAGVKDF
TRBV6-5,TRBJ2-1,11,CASSYMNEQFF
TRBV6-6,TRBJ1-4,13,CASSYGDSSKLFF
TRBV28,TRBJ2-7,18,CASSPPGLAGGPSYEQYF
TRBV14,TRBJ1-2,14,CASSPGQTNYGYTF
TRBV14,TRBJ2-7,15,CASSQDGRPPYEQYF
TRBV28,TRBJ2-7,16,CASHRGQPSGSREQYF
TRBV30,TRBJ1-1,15,CAWSPKGAAGGGAFF
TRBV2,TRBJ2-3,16,CASKGPSSGVLDTQYF
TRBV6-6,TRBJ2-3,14,CASTLAGSSDTQYF
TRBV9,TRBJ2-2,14,CASSVGGGTGELFF
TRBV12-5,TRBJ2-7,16,CASGEGWDRLIYEQYF
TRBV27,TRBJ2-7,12,CASSTPGAEQYF